These 22 T cell receptor beta chains were sequenced from one sample in a study of T cell responses to AZD1222 COVID-19 vaccine. The method was immunoSEQ multiplex PCR; TCRdb's version includes in-frame clones alone and lacks a portion of them. The sample carries roughly 140,000 clones, 70% to 90% recorded once. Sequencing used peripheral blood, obtained after recovery from COVID-19. The receptors were sampled from an adult who had recovered from COVID-19.

This chain links TRBV5-8 with TRBJ2-7; a weak D match, TRBD1 (5 bases). V was shortened by 2 bases and J by 0 bases, with 9 bases between the two germline ends. The germline CDR1 and CDR2 sequences are SGHTS and YDEGEE. The CDR3 is made up of 14 amino acids. CDR3 nucleotides: TGTGCCAGCAGCTTCATGCAGGGCTCCTACGAGCAGTACTTC. Its translation: CASSFMQGSYEQYF.

The chain is built from TRBV7-2 and TRBJ2-1; D might be TRBD2 (6 bases). V was pared by 3 bases and J by 6 bases, with 12 bases between. This CDR3 comprises 14 residues. Looked up from germline, CDR1 is SGHTA and CDR2 is FQGNSA. CDR3 residues: CASSLTSSPNEQFF. For the CDR3, the DNA is TGTGCCAGCAGCTTGACTAGTAGTCCCAATGAGCAGTTCTTC.

V usage is TRBV7-2 and J usage is TRBJ1-1; the D is unclear. CDR1 is SGHTA and CDR2 is FQGNSA in the germline V gene. The CDR3 extends over 13 amino acids. V was shortened by 2 bases and J by 3 bases, with 7 bases between the two germline ends. CDR3 loop: CASSLYQDTEAFF. Here the CDR3 DNA reads TGTGCCAGCAGCTTATATCAGGACACTGAAGCTTTCTTT.

This clone was seen a single time. J is TRBJ2-3 and V is TRBV7-8, with TRBD2 identical over 8 bases. The germline V gene encodes CDR1 SGHVS and CDR2 FQNEAQ. CDR3 size: 17 residues. Unmatched junction bases numbered 11, after V lost 3 bases and J lost 3 bases. In nucleotides, the CDR3 is TGTGCCAGCAGCTTCGCCAGCGGGGGCTCAAAAACAGATACGCAGTATTTT. Translation gives CASSFASGGSKTDTQYF.

J is TRBJ1-5 and V is TRBV27; 7 bases are shared with TRBD1. V shed 6 bases, J shed 9 bases, and the junction held 8 bases outside the gene matches. The V gene's germline CDR1 is MNHEY and CDR2 SMNVEV (reference sequence). The CDR3 has 13 amino acids. CDR3 in amino acids: CASSKQGRRPQHF. The CDR3 DNA is TGTGCCAGCAGCAAACAGGGGCGCCGGCCCCAGCATTTT.

V and J are TRBV5-1 and TRBJ2-5; maybe TRBD1 (6 bases). Per the germline V gene, CDR1 is SGHRS and CDR2 is YFSETQ. V lost 5 bases, J lost 4 bases, and 15 bases lay in between. This CDR3 region has 14 residues. The CDR3 loop is CASRLGEQGETQYF. The CDR3 DNA reads TGCGCCAGCAGGCTAGGGGAACAGGGAGAGACCCAGTACTTC. The whole variable domain, remainder taken from reference TRBV5-1 and TRBJ2-5, is KAGVTQTPRYLIKTRGQQVTLSCSPISGHRSVSWYQQTPGQGLQFLFEYFSETQRNKGNFPGRFSGRQFSNSRSEMNVSTLELGDSALYLCASRLGEQGETQYFGPGTRLLVL.

The chain couples TRBV5-4 to TRBJ2-1, with 13 nucleotides matching TRBD2. The germline V gene encodes CDR1 SGHNT and CDR2 YYREEE (reference sequence). The CDR3 is made up of 15 amino acids. V lost 4 bases, J lost 10 bases, and 8 bases stayed unmatched. CDR3 DNA sequence: TGTGCCAGCAGCCCTTGGACTAGCGGGAGTGGGGAGCAGTTCTTC. This translates into CASSPWTSGSGEQFF.

The chain combines TRBV13 with TRBJ2-7; 10 nucleotides line up with TRBD1. Germline V CDR1 and CDR2: PRHDT, FYEKMQ (reference sequence). The V gene end was trimmed by 3 bases and the J gene end by 4 bases; junction bases not matched to a gene: 3. This CDR3 is built from 14 residues. This CDR3 reads CASSFRDRGYEQYF. The CDR3 DNA reads as TGTGCCAGCAGCTTCAGGGACAGGGGTTACGAGCAGTACTTC.

The chain combines TRBV18 with TRBJ2-3, with D uncertain. The germline V gene encodes CDR1 KGHSH and CDR2 LQKENI. Trimming took off 6 bases at V and 2 bases at J, with 15 bases between the two ends. CDR3 length: 15 residues. CDR3 in amino acids: CASSPRTPYTDTQYF. The CDR3 DNA is TGTGCCAGCTCCCCTCGGACCCCCTACACAGATACGCAGTATTTT. The full variable domain, its missing parts supplied by reference TRBV18 and TRBJ2-3, is NAGVMQNPRHLVRRRGQEARLRCSPMKGHSHVYWYRQLPEEGLKFMVYLQKENIIDESGMPKERFSAEFPKEGPSILRIQQVVRGDSAAYFCASSPRTPYTDTQYFGPGTRLTVL.

This clone occurred a few times. V is TRBV28 and J is TRBJ1-6; maybe TRBD1 (5 bases). CDR1 is MDHEN and CDR2 is SYDVKM in the germline V gene. The V and J ends lost 11 bases and 1 base respectively, with 12 bases between them. The CDR3 spans 14 residues. The CDR3 region is CAAGEGSYNSPLHF. The CDR3 DNA follows: TGTGCCGCGGGGGAGGGTTCCTATAATTCACCCCTCCACTTT.

The chain combines TRBV9 with TRBJ2-2, with 8 bases matching TRBD1. Trimming removed 4 bases from V and 5 bases from J; junction bases left unmatched: 7. The CDR3 spans 15 residues. Germline V gene sequence: CDR1 SGDLS, CDR2 YYNGEE. The CDR3 bases are TGTGCCAGCAGCTCCCTCGACAGGGGAACCGGGGAGCTGTTTTTT. Protein sequence: CASSSLDRGTGELFF. The variable domain in full, with the rest retrieved from reference TRBV9 and TRBJ2-2, is DSGVTQTPKHLITATGQRVTLRCSPRSGDLSVYWYQQSLDQGLQFLIQYYNGEERAKGNILERFSAQQFPDLHSELNLSSLELGDSALYFCASSSLDRGTGELFFGEGSRLTVL.

This sequence joins TRBV11-3 and TRBJ2-3, with D uncertain. CDR3 length: 16 residues. Germline lookup yields CDR1 SGHNT and CDR2 YENEEA. Trimming removed 0 bases from V and 0 bases from J, with 10 bases in between. The CDR3 protein is CASSLDGGGSTDTQYF. CDR3 nucleotides: TGTGCCAGCAGCTTAGATGGTGGCGGTAGCACAGATACGCAGTATTTT.

V is TRBV7-9 and J is TRBJ2-5, with a weak D call TRBD2 (5 bases). V was cut by 7 bases and J by 5 bases, with 17 bases left in between. Germline lookup yields CDR1 SEHNR and CDR2 FQNEAQ (reference sequence). The CDR3 length is 14 residues. The CDR3: CASTRIGGVETQYF. The CDR3 DNA reads TGTGCCAGCACACGAATTGGAGGAGTGGAGACCCAGTACTTC.

The gene calls are TRBV6-2 or TRBV6-3 and TRBJ1-1; tentatively, D is TRBD1 (5 bases). Trimming removed 2 bases at V and 5 bases at J, with 12 bases between. The CDR3 is 14 residues long. Germline CDR1 MNHEY, CDR2 SVGEGT. The DNA of the CDR3 is TGTGCCAGCAGTTACACGGGGGGAGGAACTGAAGCTTTCTTT. Protein product: CASSYTGGGTEAFF.

The V call is TRBV7-3, the J call TRBJ2-3; 8 bases fit TRBD2. Germline loops: CDR1 SGHTA, CDR2 FQGTGA. There are 13 residues in the CDR3. The V gene end was trimmed by 5 bases and the J gene end by 4 bases; junction bases not matched to a gene: 2. DNA of the CDR3: TGTGCCAGCAGCCCGGGGGGGTCAGATACGCAGTATTTT. Its translation: CASSPGGSDTQYF.

J is TRBJ2-3 and V is TRBV4-3; 13 positions match TRBD2. Germline V lookup: CDR1 LGHNA, CDR2 YSLEER. The CDR3 loop spans 21 amino acids. V was clipped by 1 base and J by 2 bases; unmatched bases: 15. The CDR3 is CASSQGGTPGLAGPDTDTQYF. CDR3 in DNA: TGCGCCAGCAGCCAAGGCGGCACTCCGGGACTAGCGGGGCCGGACACAGATACGCAGTATTTT.

This rearrangement joins TRBV28 to TRBJ1-2, with D unclear. V gave up 5 bases and J gave up 4 bases, with 11 bases separating them. This CDR3 region has 13 residues. In germline, CDR1 is MDHEN, CDR2 SYDVKM. The CDR3 DNA reads TGTGCCAGCAGTACGACCTCGGGCTATGGCTACACCTTC. Translation gives CASSTTSGYGYTF.

The CDR3 sequence is CASSTGGALYSNTEAFF. CDR3 sequence (DNA): TGCGCCAGCAGTACAGGGGGGGCATTGTATTCGAACACTGAAGCTTTCTTT. The chain combines TRBV5-1 with TRBJ1-1, with 8 bases fitting TRBD1. Unmatched junction bases numbered 13, after V lost 5 bases and J lost 1 base. This CDR3 contains 17 residues. CDR1 and CDR2 from the germline V gene are SGHRS and YFSETQ.

The chain uses TRBV18 and TRBJ1-1; D is perhaps TRBD1 (6 bases). The CDR3 length is 15 residues. V gave up 4 bases and J gave up 2 bases, with 14 bases separating them. Germline V gene data show CDR1 as KGHSH and CDR2 as LQKENI. CDR3 DNA sequence: TGTGCCAGCTCACGCCAGGGGACGGACAACACTGAAGCTTTCTTT. It encodes CASSRQGTDNTEAFF.

The CDR3 nucleotides are TGTGCCAGCTCACCGACAGGGGACAATGAGCAGTTCTTC. Translated: CASSPTGDNEQFF. The genes are TRBV18 and TRBJ2-1; TRBD1 matches 8 bases. CDR3 length: 13 amino acids. Trimming removed 3 bases from V and 5 bases from J; junction bases left unmatched: 0. CDR1 is KGHSH, CDR2 LQKENI, per germline. Full variable domain (remainder filled in from reference TRBV18 and TRBJ2-1): NAGVMQNPRHLVRRRGQEARLRCSPMKGHSHVYWYRQLPEEGLKFMVYLQKENIIDESGMPKERFSAEFPKEGPSILRIQQVVRGDSAAYFCASSPTGDNEQFFGPGTRLTVL.

This clone was picked up a small number of times. The chain uses TRBV9 and TRBJ2-7, with 7 nucleotides matching TRBD1. Per the germline V gene, CDR1 is SGDLS and CDR2 is YYNGEE. V lost 0 bases, J lost 5 bases, and 2 bases stayed unmatched. The CDR3 is 13 amino acids. The CDR3, as DNA: TGTGCCAGCAGCGTAGGACAGGGCCACGAGCAGTACTTC. Its protein product is CASSVGQGHEQYF.

V and J are TRBV7-2 and TRBJ1-3; D is unresolved. The CDR3 totals 14 residues. Trimming stripped 0 bases from V and 2 bases from J, with 5 bases between. Germline V lookup: CDR1 SGHTA, CDR2 FQGNSA. The CDR3 region is CASSLATAGNTIYF. CDR3 DNA: TGTGCCAGCAGCTTAGCCACAGCTGGAAACACCATATATTTT.